One and the same sample provided the 2 T cell receptor beta chains below, sequenced in a study of cytomegalovirus exposure and HLA in healthy donors. Researchers ran the PCR with 60 Vbeta and 13 Jbeta primers. The method was immunoSEQ multiplex PCR; TCRdb's version includes in-frame clones alone and lacks a portion of them. The repertoire holds roughly 100,000 clones, roughly three quarters seen once, with 10% to 13% in the top ten. Sequencing was performed on PBMCs. The source is a woman aged 18-29 years in good health and CMV-seropositive.

The V and J genes are TRBV19 and TRBJ2-5; the D is unclear. Germline loops: CDR1 LNHDA, CDR2 SQIVND (reference sequence). Deletions cut 8 bases from V and 3 bases from J, with 13 bases between. This CDR3 contains 13 residues. The CDR3 here is CASCLDGEETQYF. The CDR3 DNA is TGTGCCAGTTGTCTAGACGGAGAAGAGACCCAGTACTTC.

This clone was detected a few times. V gene TRBV19 combines with J gene TRBJ2-1; D remains ambiguous. The CDR3 has 12 residues. V was shortened by 6 bases and J by 8 bases, with 11 bases between the two germline ends. CDR1 LNHDA and CDR2 SQIVND come from the germline V gene (reference sequence). The CDR3 DNA reads TGTGCCAGTAGCCTCGACACCGATGAGCAGTTCTTC. This codes for CASSLDTDEQFF.